This T cell receptor (beta chain) was obtained from a study of siplizumab effects on memory and regulatory T cells (dated by TCRdb to between 2018 and 2020). Describing the broader study: The study looked at the effect of siplizumab, an anti-CD2 antibody, on alloreactive T-cell subsets in allogeneic mixed lymphocyte reactions made from human PBMCs. Points the paper makes about the study in general: Of the alloreactive CD4+ clones that could be mapped, the Treg-derived share averaged about 67% with siplizumab compared with around 25% in control reactions. The cumulative frequency of alloreactive sequences that could be traced back to unstimulated CD4+ memory T cells was significantly reduced by siplizumab. Unstimulated naive T cells appeared more diverse than memory T cells, and naive cells seemed to contribute substantially to the alloresponse. Whether proliferating Tregs from siplizumab cultures were suppressive was not functionally confirmed. For roughly 80-95% of proliferating CD4+ or CD8+ clones, no naive or memory phenotype could be assigned. Because sequences below about 10^-5 frequency were poorly captured, only a minor fraction of alloreactive clones could be mapped to unstimulated subsets.

Sorted unstimulated T cells, along with proliferating T cells recovered from mixed lymphocyte reactions, underwent TCRbeta CDR3 sequencing. Fresh whole blood from 9 to 10 HLA-typed healthy donors served as the source for isolating PBMCs. Library construction relied on the immunoSEQ multiplex PCR assay. Some 9.9 x 10^4 TCR templates per sample were assayed by the deep sequencing platform. Genomic DNA extracted from sorted T cells was used for TCRbeta CDR3 sequencing. Regarding the original processing steps: The R programming language was used for clonal analysis of TCRbeta CDR3 data. Comparing unstimulated samples against CFSE-low samples taken after the reaction was how alloreactive CD4+ and CD8+ clones were defined. Regulatory or non-regulatory origin was assigned to alloreactive CD4+ clones by matching of sequences to sorted unstimulated Treg and non-Treg repertoires. In TCRdb, the immuneACCESS table is reduced to in-frame sequences with V and J assigned. These tables do not hold every clone; where another copy was compared, an unresolved V gene accounts for under half, and the others remain unexplained. V and J calls and clone size are copied from that table; D and trimming were computed from the DNA. The sample table shows roughly 120,000 clones, and roughly 92% are seen once. The top ten clones comprise approximately 1.3% of the sample.

This clone was detected only once. This clone's antigen is unknown. Nothing much larger sits one base from this clone, and base qualities are not available. For CDR1 and CDR2, the germline V gene lists SQVTM and ANQGSEA. V gives up 4 bases and J gives up 5 bases, and the segment between their germline ends measures 10 bases. The CDR3 spans 12 residues, from the cysteine through the phenylalanine. The only DNA kept is the CDR3, 36 bases in frame from the first base. The receptor's source is a human donor in good health. Sequencing input: CD4+ T cells sorted from blood. The chain is assembled from TRBV29-1 and TRBJ2-3; perhaps TRBD1 is the D gene, with 5 bases matching. The DNA sequence reads TGCAGCGTTGGTCAGGGAAAAGATACGCAGTATTTT. It codes for CSVGQGKDTQYF.